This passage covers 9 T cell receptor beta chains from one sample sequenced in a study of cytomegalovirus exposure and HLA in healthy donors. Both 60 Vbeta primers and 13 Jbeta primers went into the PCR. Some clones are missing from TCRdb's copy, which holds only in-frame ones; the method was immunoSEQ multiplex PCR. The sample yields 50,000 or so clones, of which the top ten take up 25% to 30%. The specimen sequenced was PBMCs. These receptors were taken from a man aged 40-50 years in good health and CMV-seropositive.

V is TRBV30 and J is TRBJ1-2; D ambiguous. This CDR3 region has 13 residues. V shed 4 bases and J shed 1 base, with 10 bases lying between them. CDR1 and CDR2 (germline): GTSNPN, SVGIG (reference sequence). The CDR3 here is CAWKVRGNYGYTF. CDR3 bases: TGTGCCTGGAAAGTCCGGGGTAACTATGGCTACACCTTC.

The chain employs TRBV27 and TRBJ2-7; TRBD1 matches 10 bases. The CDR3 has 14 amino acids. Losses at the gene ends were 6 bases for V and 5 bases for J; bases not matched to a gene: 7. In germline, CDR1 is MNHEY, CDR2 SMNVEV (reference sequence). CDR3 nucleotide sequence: TGTGCCAGCAGGTTGGGACAGGGGCACCACGAGCAGTACTTC. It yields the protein CASRLGQGHHEQYF.

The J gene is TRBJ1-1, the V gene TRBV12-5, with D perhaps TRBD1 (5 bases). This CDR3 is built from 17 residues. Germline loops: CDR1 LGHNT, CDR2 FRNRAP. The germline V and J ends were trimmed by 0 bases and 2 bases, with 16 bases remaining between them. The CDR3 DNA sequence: TGTGCTAGTGGTTTGGTATTATCGGGCAGGGTCAACACTGAAGCTTTCTTT. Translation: CASGLVLSGRVNTEAFF.

CDR3 bases: TGTGCCAGCAGCAGAAGGGGATCGAACACTGAAGCTTTCTTT. This sequence encodes CASSRRGSNTEAFF. The V gene is TRBV11-3, the J gene TRBJ1-1; a possible D gene is TRBD1 (5 bases). V was clipped by 5 bases and J by 1 base, with 11 bases between them. CDR1 is SGHNT and CDR2 is YENEEA in the germline V gene. The CDR3 sequence is 14 residues long.

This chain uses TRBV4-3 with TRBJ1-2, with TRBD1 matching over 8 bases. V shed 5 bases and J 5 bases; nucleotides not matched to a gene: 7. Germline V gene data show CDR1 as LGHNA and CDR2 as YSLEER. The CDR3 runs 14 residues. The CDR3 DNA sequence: TGCGCCAGCAGCATACTAGGACAGGGTTATGGCTACACCTTC. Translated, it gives CASSILGQGYGYTF.

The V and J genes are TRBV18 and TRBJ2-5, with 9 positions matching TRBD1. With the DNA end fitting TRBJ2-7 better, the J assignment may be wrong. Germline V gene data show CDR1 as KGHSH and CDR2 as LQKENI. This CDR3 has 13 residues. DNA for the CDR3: TGTGCCAGCTCATCTGGGACAGGGTACGAGCAGTACTTC. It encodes CASSSGTGYEQYF.

CDR3 nucleotide sequence: TGCGCCAGCAGTGAGGGGGGGGGCGGAAACACTGAAGCTTTCTTT. Its protein is CASSEGGGGNTEAFF. This rearrangement joins TRBV10-2 to TRBJ1-1, with D tentatively TRBD1 (6 bases). This CDR3 comprises 15 residues. V was cut by 2 bases and J by 2 bases, with 12 bases left in between. Germline CDR1 and CDR2: WSHSY and SAAADI.

The CDR3 DNA sequence: TGTGCCAGTAGTAGAGGAAACACTGAAGCTTTCTTT. This translates into CASSRGNTEAFF. The genes are TRBV7-9 and TRBJ1-1, with no clear D. This CDR3 has 12 residues. V shed 9 bases and J shed 2 bases, with 10 bases lying between them. CDR1 is SEHNR, CDR2 FQNEAQ, per germline (reference sequence).

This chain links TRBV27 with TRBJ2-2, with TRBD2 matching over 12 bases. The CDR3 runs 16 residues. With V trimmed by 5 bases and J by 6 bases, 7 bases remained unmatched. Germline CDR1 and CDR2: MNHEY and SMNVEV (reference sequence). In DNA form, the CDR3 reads TGTGCCAGCAGTCCCCTGACTAGCGGGAGTGCCGGGGAGCTGTTTTTT. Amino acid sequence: CASSPLTSGSAGELFF.